The clone carrying this T cell receptor beta chain came up a few times. The antigen is not known. This sample was included in a study of response to subunit inactivated influenza vaccine. Broader study findings: That few new T cells are recruited by each seasonal influenza vaccination was the authors' suggestion.

Each CDR3 protein is one row after TCRdb ran MiXCR on the RT-PCR reads. Here the sample spans about 800,000 distinct CDR3 sequences, roughly 20% being singletons. Per germline, CDR1 DFQATT and CDR2 SNEGSKA (reference sequence). The CDR3 spans 14 residues. V shed 7 bases, J shed 7 bases, and the junction held 10 bases outside the gene matches. The sequenced sample was PBMCs from blood, obtained around 5 days after vaccination. The clonotype comes from a man aged 45-65 years who received an inactivated influenza vaccine. The rearrangement links TRBV20-1 to TRBJ2-1; TRBD2 matches 10 bases. In nucleotides, the CDR3 is TGCAGTGGTACCCCTAGCGGGAGTGGGAATGAGCAGTTCTTC. This encodes CSGTPSGSGNEQFF.